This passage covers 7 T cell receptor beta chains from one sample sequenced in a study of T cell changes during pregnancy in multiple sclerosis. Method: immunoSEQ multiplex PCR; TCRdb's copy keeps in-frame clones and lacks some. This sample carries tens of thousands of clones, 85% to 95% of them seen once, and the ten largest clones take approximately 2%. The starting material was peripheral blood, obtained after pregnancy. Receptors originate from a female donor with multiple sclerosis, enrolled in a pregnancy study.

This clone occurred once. CDR3 protein: CASSQTVGGEQYF. The DNA for the CDR3 is TGTGCCAGCAGCCAAACGGTGGGGGGCGAGCAGTACTTC. The V call is TRBV5-6, the J call TRBJ2-7; D may be TRBD2 (6 bases). Germline CDR1 reads SGHDT; CDR2 reads YYEEEE. V lost 4 bases, J lost 6 bases, and 14 bases lay in between. The CDR3 has 13 amino acids.

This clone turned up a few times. The CDR3 spells CASSTGGQFNEQFF. The CDR3 DNA reads as TGCGCCAGCAGCACGGGTGGACAGTTTAATGAGCAGTTCTTC. The chain combines TRBV5-1 with TRBJ2-1; a weak D match, TRBD1 (6 bases). The CDR3 has 14 amino acids. Germline V gene lookup returns CDR1 SGHRS and CDR2 YFSETQ. Trimming pared 4 bases from V and 7 bases from J, leaving 15 bases between.

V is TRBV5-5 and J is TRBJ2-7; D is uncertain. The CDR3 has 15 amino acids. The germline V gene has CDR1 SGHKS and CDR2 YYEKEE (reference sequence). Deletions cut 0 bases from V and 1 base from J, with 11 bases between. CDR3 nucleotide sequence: TGTGCCAGCAGCTTGGGCAGATCCGAATCCTACGAGCAGTACTTC. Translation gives CASSLGRSESYEQYF.

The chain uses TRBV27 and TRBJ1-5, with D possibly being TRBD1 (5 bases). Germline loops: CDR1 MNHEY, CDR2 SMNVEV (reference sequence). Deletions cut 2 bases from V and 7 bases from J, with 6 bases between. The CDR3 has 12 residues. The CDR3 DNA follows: TGTGCCAGCAGTTTAGGGGGGCAGCCCCAGCATTTT. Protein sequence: CASSLGGQPQHF.

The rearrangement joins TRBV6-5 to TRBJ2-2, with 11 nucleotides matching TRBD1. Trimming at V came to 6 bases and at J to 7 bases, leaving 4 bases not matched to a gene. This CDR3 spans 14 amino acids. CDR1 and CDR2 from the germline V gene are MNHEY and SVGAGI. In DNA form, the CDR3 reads TGTGCCAGCAGGGACAGGGGGCTTAGCGGGGAGCTGTTTTTT. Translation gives CASRDRGLSGELFF.

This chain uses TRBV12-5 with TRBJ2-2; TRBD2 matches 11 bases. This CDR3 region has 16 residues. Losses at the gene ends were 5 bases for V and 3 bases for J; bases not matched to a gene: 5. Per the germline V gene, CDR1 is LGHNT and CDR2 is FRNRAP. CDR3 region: CASGRGLAGYTGELFF. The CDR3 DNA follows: TGTGCTAGTGGTCGAGGACTAGCGGGCTACACCGGGGAGCTGTTTTTT.

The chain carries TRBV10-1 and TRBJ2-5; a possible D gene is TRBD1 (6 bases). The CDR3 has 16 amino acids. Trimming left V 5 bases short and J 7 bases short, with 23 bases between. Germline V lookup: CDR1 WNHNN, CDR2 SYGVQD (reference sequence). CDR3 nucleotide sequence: TGCGCCAGCAGTCACACAGGGTCTGTGGGGATCGGGACCCAGTACTTC. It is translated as CASSHTGSVGIGTQYF.